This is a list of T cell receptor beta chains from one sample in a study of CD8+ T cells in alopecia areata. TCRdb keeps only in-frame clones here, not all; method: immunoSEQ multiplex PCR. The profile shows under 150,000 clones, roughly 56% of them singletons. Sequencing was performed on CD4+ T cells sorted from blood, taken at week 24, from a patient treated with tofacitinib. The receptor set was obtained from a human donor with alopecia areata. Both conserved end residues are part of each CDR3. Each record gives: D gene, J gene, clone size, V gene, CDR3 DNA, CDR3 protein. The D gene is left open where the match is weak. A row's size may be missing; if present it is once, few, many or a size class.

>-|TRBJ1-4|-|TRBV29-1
TGCAGCGTTGTAGTCCCTAGTACTGAAAAACTGTTTTTT
CSVVVPSTEKLFF
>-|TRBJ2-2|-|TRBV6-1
TGTGCCAGCAGAGGACGGAACACCGGGGAGCTGTTTTTT
CASRGRNTGELFF
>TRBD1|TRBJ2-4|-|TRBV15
TGTGCCACCAGCAGTGGACAGGACCAACTAGCCAAAAACATTCAGTACTTC
CATSSGQDQLAKNIQYF
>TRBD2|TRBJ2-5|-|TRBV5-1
TGCGCCAGCAGCTTAATAGCGGGGTCGTACCAAGAGACCCAGTACTTC
CASSLIAGSYQETQYF
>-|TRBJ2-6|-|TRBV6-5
TGTGCCAGCAGTTACTCTCTGGTGGCCAACGTCCTGACTTTC
CASSYSLVANVLTF
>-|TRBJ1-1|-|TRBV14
TGTGCCAGCAGCCAAGATCTGAGGGTGGCAGGGGAGGCTTTCTTT
CASSQDLRVAGEAFF
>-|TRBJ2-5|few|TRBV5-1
TGCGCCAGCAGCTTGGGTTCCACTCAAGAGACCCAGTACTTC
CASSLGSTQETQYF
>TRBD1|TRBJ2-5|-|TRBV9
TGTGCCAGCAGCGTAGGGGCAGGGGGCCATCAAGAGACCCAGTACTTC
CASSVGAGGHQETQYF
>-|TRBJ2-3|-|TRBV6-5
TGTGCCAGCAGTCCGGGTCGAGGGGTCACAGATACGCAGTATTTT
CASSPGRGVTDTQYF
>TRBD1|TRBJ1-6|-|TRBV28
TGTGCCAGCAGAATCCTCCGACAGGGGGCAGGTTCACCCCTCCACTTT
CASRILRQGAGSPLHF
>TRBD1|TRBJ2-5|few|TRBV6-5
TGTGCCAGCAGCCCGCAGGGGGCCGAAGAGACCCAGTACTTC
CASSPQGAEETQYF
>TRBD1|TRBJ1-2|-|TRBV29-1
TGCAGCGTTGAAGGGACAGGGGTCTATGGCTACACCTTC
CSVEGTGVYGYTF
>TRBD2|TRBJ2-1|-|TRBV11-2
TGTGCCAGCTGCGGGGGTTTGAACTACAATGAGCAGTTCTTC
CASCGGLNYNEQFF
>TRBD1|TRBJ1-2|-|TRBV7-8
TGTGCCAGCAGCCAGGGACAGGCCTATGGCTACACCTTC
CASSQGQAYGYTF
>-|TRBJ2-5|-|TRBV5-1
TGCGCCAGCAGCTTGAAGAGTCAAGAGACCCAGTACTTC
CASSLKSQETQYF
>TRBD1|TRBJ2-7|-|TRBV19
TGTGCCAGTAGTATCGCAACCGGGACAGGCACGGGGCAGTACTTC
CASSIATGTGTGQYF
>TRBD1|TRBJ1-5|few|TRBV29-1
TGCAGCGTCGGGACAGGGTATAGCAATCAGCCCCAGCATTTT
CSVGTGYSNQPQHF
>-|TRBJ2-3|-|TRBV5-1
TGCGCCAGCAGCTTGGAGACAGGAAGGAGAACGCAGTATTTT
CASSLETGRRTQYF
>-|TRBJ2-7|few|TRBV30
TGTGCCTGGAGTCGTCAGGGCTACGAGCAGTACTTC
CAWSRQGYEQYF
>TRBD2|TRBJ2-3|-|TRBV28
TGTGCCAGCAGCAGCGGGGACCGCACAGATACGCAGTATTTT
CASSSGDRTDTQYF
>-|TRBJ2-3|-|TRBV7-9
TGTGCCAGCAGCTCCGCAGGCACAGATACGCAGTATTTT
CASSSAGTDTQYF
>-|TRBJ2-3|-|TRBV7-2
TGTGCCAGCAGCTTAGAGGGTACGCAGTATTTT
CASSLEGTQYF
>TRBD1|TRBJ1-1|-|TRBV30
TGTGCCTGGAGTAGGGACAGTGAAGCTTTCTTT
CAWSRDSEAFF
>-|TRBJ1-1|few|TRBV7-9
TGTGCCAGCAGCTTAGAAGCCAGTATGACTGAAGCTTTCTTT
CASSLEASMTEAFF
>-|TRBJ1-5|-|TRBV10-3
TGTGCCATCGGGAGCTCCCAGCCCCAGCATTTT
CAIGSSQPQHF
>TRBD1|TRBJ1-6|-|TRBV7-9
TGTGCCAGCAGCGCCACAGGGGTGTCCTATAATTCACCCCTCCACTTT
CASSATGVSYNSPLHF
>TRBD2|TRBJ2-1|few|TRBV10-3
TGTGCCATCAGTGATAGGCTAGCGGGGAACAATGAGCAGTTCTTC
CAISDRLAGNNEQFF
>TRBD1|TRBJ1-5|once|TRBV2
TGTGCCAGCAGTGGTTACAGGGGGGTCAATCAGCCCCAGCATTTT
CASSGYRGVNQPQHF
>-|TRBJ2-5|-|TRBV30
TGTGCCTGGAGTGGTAAGGGGCAGACGGGGCAAGAGACCCAGTACTTC
CAWSGKGQTGQETQYF
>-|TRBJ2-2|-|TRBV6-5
TGTGCCAGCAGTCAGACCGCCGGGGAGCTGTTTTTT
CASSQTAGELFF
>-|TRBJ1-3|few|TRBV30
TGTGCCTGGAGTGGGGGACTGACAGACCCCTCTGGAAACACCATATATTTT
CAWSGGLTDPSGNTIYF
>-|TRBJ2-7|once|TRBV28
TGTGCCAGCAGTTTACTGGGGGCCGAGCAGTACTTC
CASSLLGAEQYF
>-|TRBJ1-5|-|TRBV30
TGTGCCTGGAGTGTAGGACAGCAGCCCCAGCATTTT
CAWSVGQQPQHF
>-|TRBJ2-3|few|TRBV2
TGTGCCAGCAGTGTAGCCGGAAGGACGCAGTATTTT
CASSVAGRTQYF
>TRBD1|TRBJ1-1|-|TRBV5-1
TGCGCCAGCAGCCCCGGGGACAGTTTTAACACTGAAGCTTTCTTT
CASSPGDSFNTEAFF
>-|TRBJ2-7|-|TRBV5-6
TGTGCCAGCAGCTTTATGGCATCTTCTGAGGAGCAGTACTTC
CASSFMASSEEQYF
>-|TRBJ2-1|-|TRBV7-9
TGTGCCAGCCAGGGTTTTTCTGCCAACAGCAATGAGCAGTTCTTC
CASQGFSANSNEQFF
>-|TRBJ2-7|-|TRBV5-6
TGTGCCAGCAGCTTGCCCGGACAGATCTACGAGCAGTACTTC
CASSLPGQIYEQYF
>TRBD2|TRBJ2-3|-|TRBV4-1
TGCGCCAGCAGCCAAGAAGTAGCGGGGTCCCCAGATACGCAGTATTTT
CASSQEVAGSPDTQYF
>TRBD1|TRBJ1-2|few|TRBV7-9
TGTGCCAGCAGCCCCGCGGGACAGGGGGCCCATGGCTACACCTTC
CASSPAGQGAHGYTF
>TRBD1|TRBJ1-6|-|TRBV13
TGTGCCAGCAGCCCGGGACAGGGAAGGTCACCCCTCCACTTT
CASSPGQGRSPLHF
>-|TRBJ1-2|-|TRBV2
TGTGCCAGCAGTGAAGAGTCCAGGAGTGGCTACACCTTC
CASSEESRSGYTF
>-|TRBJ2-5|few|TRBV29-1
TGCAGCGTCAAAAAGGATCCATTGCATGGGGGGAGGACCCAGTACTTC
CSVKKDPLHGGRTQYF
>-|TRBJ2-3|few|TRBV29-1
TGCAGCGTTTCCCGAACAGATACGCAGTATTTT
CSVSRTDTQYF
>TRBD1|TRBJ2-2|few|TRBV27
TGTGCCAGCAGCCGGGACAGGGGGACCGGGGAGCTGTTTTTT
CASSRDRGTGELFF
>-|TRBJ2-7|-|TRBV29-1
TGCAGCGTCCCCGGGCCTGGCTACGAGCAGTACTTC
CSVPGPGYEQYF
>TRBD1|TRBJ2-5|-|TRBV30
TGTGCCTCTGACAGGGGGAAACAAGAGACCCAGTACTTC
CASDRGKQETQYF
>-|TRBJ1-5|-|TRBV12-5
TGTGCTAGTGGTTTGGAGTCCCTCCAGCCCCAGCATTTT
CASGLESLQPQHF
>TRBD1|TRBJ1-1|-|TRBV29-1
TGCAGCGTAGCAATGACAGGGATGAACACTGAAGCTTTCTTT
CSVAMTGMNTEAFF